The 4 T cell receptor beta chains reported below all come from one sample, sequenced in a study of shared clonotypes between healthy human individuals. Using immunoSEQ multiplex PCR, the repertoire was profiled, and TCRdb retains in-frame clones only, with some absent. Among approximately 350,000 clones listed, 90% to 97% were seen once. The specimen was memory CD8+ T cells sorted from blood. Subset specified: CD45RO+ cells pooled with CCR7-negative TemRA cells. Source of these receptors: a man aged 30-40 years in good health.

The chain links TRBV2 to TRBJ1-5; D perhaps matches TRBD1 (6 bases). V was pared by 8 bases and J by 7 bases, with 24 bases between. Germline assignment: CDR1 SNHLY and CDR2 FYNNEI. The CDR3 sequence is 16 residues long. CDR3 amino acids: CASPGPRRGGGQPQHF. The CDR3 DNA follows: TGTGCCAGCCCCGGACCCCGCAGGGGAGGGGGGCAGCCCCAGCATTTT.

The genes are TRBV7-9 and TRBJ2-7; 14 nucleotides align to TRBD2. Germline V gene sequence: CDR1 SEHNR, CDR2 FQNEAQ (reference sequence). The CDR3 sequence is 15 residues long. J lost 4 bases, V lost 5 bases, and 4 bases had no gene match. The CDR3 region has the DNA TGTGCCAGCAGCGAAAGACTAGCGGGGGGGTACGAGCAGTACTTC. Its protein product is CASSERLAGGYEQYF.

The chain recombines TRBV5-5 with TRBJ1-2; D is unresolved. With 3 bases removed from V and 3 bases from J, the gap between germline ends came to 9 bases. The CDR3 extends over 13 amino acids. Germline V gene lookup returns CDR1 SGHKS and CDR2 YYEKEE (reference sequence). The CDR3 region is CASSSGSHYGYTF. The CDR3 DNA sequence: TGTGCCAGCAGCTCGGGCTCCCACTATGGCTACACCTTC.

CDR3 sequence: CASTRGGASVETQYF. CDR3 bases: TGTGCCAGCACCCGGGGGGGCGCGTCGGTAGAGACCCAGTACTTC. The chain combines TRBV13 with TRBJ2-5; TRBD2 matches at 8 bases. Germline-derived CDR1 and CDR2 are PRHDT and FYEKMQ (reference sequence). This CDR3 comprises 15 residues. J gave up 4 bases and V 7 bases, and 11 bases lay outside the gene matches.